This T cell receptor beta chain was sequenced for a study of beta chain features in type 1 diabetes. The CDR3 totals 16 residues. Trimming removed 4 bases at V and 8 bases at J, with 20 bases between. Germline CDR1 LNHDA, CDR2 SQIVND (reference sequence). What was sequenced were expressed TCRB transcripts, since all of the isolated RNA had been reverse transcribed. TCRdb keeps only in-frame clones here, not all; method: immunoSEQ multiplex PCR. In the table there are about 340,000 clones, 6.5% to 10% of which are singletons. Study outcomes and limitations: Possibly, sequencing cDNA over-represented cells that had high TCR expression levels. TCRB CDR3s were moderately but significantly shorter in Type 1 diabetes patients in all four CD4+ subsets.

This clone was observed a handful of times. Its antigen is unidentified. CD45RO/CCR7/CD25/CD127/CD95/CD27 staining was used to isolate CD4+ naive, central memory, regulatory and stem cell-like memory cells by sorting. The origin of this receptor is a woman younger than 30 in good health. This chain links TRBV19 with TRBJ2-2; TRBD1 is a possible D gene (6 bases). Sequenced material: central memory CD4+ T cells from blood. In DNA, the CDR3 is TGTGCCAGTAGTACCCCCGCGCCAGGGGTTCTTGGGGAGCTGTTTTTT. It specifies CASSTPAPGVLGELFF.